This is a list of T cell receptor beta chains from one sample in a study of T cells in Graves' hyperthyroidism and ophthalmopathy. One entry per CDR3 protein, called by TCRdb with MiXCR from the multiplex PCR reads. The data show about 380,000 distinct CDR3 sequences, with roughly 13% seen just once and less than 25% held by the top ten. Input material: blood. The receptors stem from a man younger than 40 with Graves' hyperthyroidism that later progressed to Graves' ophthalmopathy. The CDR3 runs from the conserved cysteine through the conserved F or W. Each record gives: clone size, D gene, V gene, J gene, CDR3 protein, CDR3 DNA. The D gene is left open where the match is weak. The size entry is marked missing in some rows and otherwise reads once, few, many or a size class.

many	.	TRBV7-6	TRBJ1-1	CASSLAGGVTEAFF	TGTGCCAGCAGCTTAGCGGGCGGAGTAACTGAAGCTTTCTTT
.	TRBD1	TRBV19	TRBJ1-5	CASSIGGTGGQPQHF	TGTGCCAGTAGTATAGGCGGGACAGGGGGCCAGCCCCAGCATTTT
few	.	TRBV5-6	TRBJ1-4	CASSLERFNEKLFF	TGTGCCAGCAGCTTGGAACGCTTTAATGAAAAACTGTTTTTT
.	.	TRBV4-1	TRBJ2-7	CASSQDPRRYEQYF	TGCGCCAGCAGCCAAGACCCTCGACGATACGAGCAGTACTTC
.	.	TRBV11-2	TRBJ2-7	CASSLDLGGRSYEQYF	TGTGCCAGCAGCTTAGACCTGGGGGGCCGGTCCTACGAGCAGTACTTC
many	TRBD2	TRBV28	TRBJ2-3	CASSPSSGGKDTQYF	TGTGCCAGCAGTCCATCTAGCGGGGGAAAAGATACGCAGTATTTT
few	.	TRBV7-9	TRBJ2-6	CASSPPGPSSGANVLTF	TGTGCCAGCAGCCCACCGGGACCGAGCTCTGGGGCCAACGTCCTGACTTTC
many	.	TRBV7-6	TRBJ2-7	CASTSTVEAYEQYF	TGTGCCAGCACCTCGACTGTTGAGGCATACGAGCAGTACTTC
many	.	TRBV6-1	TRBJ1-1	CASSDNLGAEAFF	TGTGCCAGCAGTGACAATCTGGGAGCGGAAGCTTTCTTT
many	.	TRBV20-1	TRBJ1-1	CSARAFMNTEAFF	TGCAGTGCTAGGGCATTTATGAACACTGAAGCTTTCTTT
many	.	TRBV6-5	TRBJ2-7	CASSYQGVQGEQYF	TGTGCCAGCAGTTACCAGGGTGTACAAGGGGAGCAGTACTTC
.	.	TRBV28	TRBJ2-3	CASSSTLVTDTQYF	TGTGCCAGCAGTTCCACCTTGGTCACAGATACGCAGTATTTT
many	.	TRBV18	TRBJ2-5	CASSPPSGGGQETQYF	TGTGCCAGCTCACCACCGTCCGGTGGGGGCCAAGAGACCCAGTACTTC
.	.	TRBV7-9	TRBJ1-2	CASSSLILANYGYTF	TGTGCCAGCAGCTCCCTCATTTTAGCTAACTATGGCTACACCTTC
many	TRBD2	TRBV12-5	TRBJ2-1	CASGTGLAGVNEQFF	TGTGCTAGTGGTACGGGACTAGCGGGCGTCAATGAGCAGTTCTTC
few	.	TRBV19	TRBJ1-1	CAVSTGMNTEAFF	TGTGCCGTTTCGACGGGAATGAACACTGAAGCTTTCTTT
.	TRBD1	TRBV6-1	TRBJ2-7	CASSRTGSSYEQYF	TGTGCCAGCAGCCGGACAGGTAGCTCCTACGAGCAGTACTTC
many	TRBD1	TRBV20-1	TRBJ1-6	CSASLTGDRVDSPLHF	TGCAGTGCTAGTCTAACCGGCGACAGGGTTGATTCACCCCTCCACTTT
.	TRBD2	TRBV19	TRBJ2-5	CASTPTGGRETQYF	TGTGCCAGTACCCCCACGGGGGGGCGGGAGACCCAGTACTTC
.	.	TRBV2	TRBJ1-3	CASSDLPRAMGSGNTIYF	TGTGCCAGCAGCGATCTTCCCCGGGCTATGGGGTCTGGAAACACCATATATTTT
many	.	TRBV5-1	TRBJ1-2	CASSSRVSYGYTF	TGCGCCAGCAGCTCCCGGGTCTCCTATGGCTACACCTTC
.	TRBD2	TRBV4-1	TRBJ2-7	CASSSGLAGGRSYEQYF	TGCGCCAGCAGCAGCGGACTAGCGGGGGGTCGTTCCTACGAGCAGTACTTC
.	.	TRBV15	TRBJ2-3	CATSSQEGTDTQYF	TGTGCCACCAGCAGCCAAGAGGGCACAGATACGCAGTATTTT
many	TRBD2	TRBV12-3/TRBV12-4	TRBJ2-3	CASSFGGGVRSDTQYF	TGTGCCAGCAGTTTTGGCGGGGGTGTCCGATCGGATACGCAGTATTTT
many	TRBD2	TRBV7-9	TRBJ2-1	CASSQKTSGGANEQFF	TGTGCCAGCAGCCAAAAAACTAGCGGGGGGGCAAATGAGCAGTTCTTC
many	.	TRBV6-1	TRBJ1-2	CASRRTASYGYTF	TGTGCCAGCCGTCGGACAGCCAGCTATGGCTACACCTTC
many	.	TRBV28	TRBJ1-5	CASSNPGRGNQPQHF	TGTGCCAGCAGTAATCCGGGACGGGGAAATCAGCCCCAGCATTTT
.	TRBD2	TRBV27	TRBJ2-1	CASSTRGTSYNEQFF	TGTGCCAGCAGTACTCGGGGGACTAGTTACAATGAGCAGTTCTTC
few	.	TRBV5-1	TRBJ2-3	CASSRGAGAVRDTQYF	TGCGCCAGCAGCCGGGGGGCAGGGGCGGTTCGGGATACGCAGTATTTT
many	.	TRBV30	TRBJ2-4	CAWSEGVGENIQYF	TGTGCCTGGAGTGAAGGGGTTGGCGAAAACATTCAGTACTTC
many	TRBD1	TRBV30	TRBJ2-5	CAWARQGPETQYF	TGTGCCTGGGCCAGACAGGGACCAGAGACCCAGTACTTC
.	.	TRBV9	TRBJ1-3	CASSVDISASGNTIYF	TGTGCCAGCAGCGTAGACATCTCAGCCTCTGGAAACACCATATATTTT
many	.	TRBV2	TRBJ2-3	CASSALVRDTQYF	TGTGCCAGCAGTGCGCTAGTTAGAGATACGCAGTATTTT
few	.	TRBV19	TRBJ2-3	CASSVGSGAYPDTQYF	TGTGCCAGTAGTGTGGGATCCGGGGCTTATCCAGATACGCAGTATTTT
.	.	TRBV11-2	TRBJ2-2	CASRWAYLGIKDTGELFF	TGTGCCAGCAGGTGGGCTTACTTGGGGATAAAGGACACCGGGGAGCTGTTTTTT
.	TRBD2	TRBV7-9	TRBJ2-5	CASSRRSGGARETQYF	TGTGCCAGCAGCCGGAGGAGCGGGGGGGCCCGGGAGACCCAGTACTTC
.	TRBD1	TRBV12-3/TRBV12-4	TRBJ1-5	CASSKDRAGQPQHF	TGTGCCAGCAGTAAGGACAGGGCCGGTCAGCCCCAGCATTTT
many	TRBD1	TRBV27	TRBJ1-2	CASSPLQGSYGYTF	TGTGCCAGCAGTCCATTACAGGGGAGCTATGGCTACACCTTC
many	.	TRBV2	TRBJ2-5	CARGPTRQETQYF	TGTGCCAGAGGACCGACCCGCCAAGAGACCCAGTACTTC
.	.	TRBV7-9	TRBJ1-4	CATGWVEDEKLFF	TGTGCCACCGGTTGGGTTGAAGATGAAAAACTGTTTTTT
many	.	TRBV5-1	TRBJ2-7	CASSFGGGREQYF	TGCGCCAGCAGCTTCGGAGGGGGAAGGGAGCAGTACTTC
.	.	TRBV4-1	TRBJ1-5	CASSQERTGTGNQPQHF	TGCGCCAGCAGCCAGGAACGGACTGGGACGGGCAATCAGCCCCAGCATTTT
.	.	TRBV3-1	TRBJ1-2	CASSLTWGVLYGYTF	TGTGCCAGCAGCCTCACCTGGGGCGTACTCTACGGCTACACCTTC
many	.	TRBV12-3/TRBV12-4	TRBJ1-2	CASSQDPLYGYTF	TGTGCCAGCAGCCAGGATCCCCTCTATGGCTACACCTTC
.	.	TRBV5-5	TRBJ1-5	CASSLRQVIGQPQHF	TGTGCCAGCAGCTTGCGGCAGGTAATCGGTCAGCCCCAGCATTTT
.	.	TRBV6-1	TRBJ1-2	CASSHRRVYGYTF	TGTGCCAGCAGCCACAGGCGCGTCTATGGCTACACCTTC
few	TRBD1	TRBV6-1	TRBJ2-5	CASSRQGHWYQETQYF	TGTGCCAGCAGTCGACAGGGCCATTGGTACCAAGAGACCCAGTACTTC
many	TRBD1	TRBV29-1	TRBJ1-3	CSVGDRSGNTIYF	TGCAGCGTTGGGGACAGGTCTGGAAACACCATATATTTT
few	TRBD1	TRBV20-1	TRBJ1-2	CSARPPGTGGNYGYTF	TGCAGTGCTAGACCCCCGGGGACAGGGGGAAACTATGGCTACACCTTC
many	.	TRBV28	TRBJ2-3	CASSMMLGPTDTQYF	TGTGCCAGCAGTATGATGTTGGGCCCCACAGATACGCAGTATTTT
.	.	TRBV2	TRBJ1-3	CASRSTPLSGNTTYF	TGTGCCAGCAGATCGACCCCCCTGAGTGGAAACACCACATATTTT
.	.	TRBV6-1	TRBJ2-7	CASSDLGGSGEQYF	TGTGCCAGCAGTGATCTGGGGGGCTCGGGCGAGCAGTACTTC
many	.	TRBV5-1	TRBJ2-3	CASSNTDTQYF	TGCGCCAGCAGCAACACAGATACGCAGTATTTT
many	.	TRBV30	TRBJ1-5	CAWSGLRNQPQHF	TGTGCCTGGAGCGGACTTCGCAATCAGCCCCAGCATTTT